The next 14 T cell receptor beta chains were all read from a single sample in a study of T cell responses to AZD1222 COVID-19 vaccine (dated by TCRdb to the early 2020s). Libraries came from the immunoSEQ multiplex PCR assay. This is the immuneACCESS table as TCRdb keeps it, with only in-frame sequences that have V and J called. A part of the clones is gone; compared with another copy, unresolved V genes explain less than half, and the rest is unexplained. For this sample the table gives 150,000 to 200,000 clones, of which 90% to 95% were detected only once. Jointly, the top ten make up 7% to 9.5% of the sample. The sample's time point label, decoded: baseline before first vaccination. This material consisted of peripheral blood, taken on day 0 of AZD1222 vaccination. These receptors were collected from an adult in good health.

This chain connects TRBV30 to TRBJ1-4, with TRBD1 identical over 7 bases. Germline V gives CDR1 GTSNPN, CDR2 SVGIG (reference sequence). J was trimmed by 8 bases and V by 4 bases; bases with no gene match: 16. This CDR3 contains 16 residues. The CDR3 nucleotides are TGTGCCTGGACCCACGAGACAGGGATTTCAGGAGAAAAACTGTTTTTT. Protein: CAWTHETGISGEKLFF.

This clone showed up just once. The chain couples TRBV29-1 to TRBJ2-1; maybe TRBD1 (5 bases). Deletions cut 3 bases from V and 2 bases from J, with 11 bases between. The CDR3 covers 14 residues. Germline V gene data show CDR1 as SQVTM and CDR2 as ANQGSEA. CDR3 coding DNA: TGCAGCGTTGAGTCCAGGGAAGCCTACAATGAGCAGTTCTTC. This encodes CSVESREAYNEQFF.

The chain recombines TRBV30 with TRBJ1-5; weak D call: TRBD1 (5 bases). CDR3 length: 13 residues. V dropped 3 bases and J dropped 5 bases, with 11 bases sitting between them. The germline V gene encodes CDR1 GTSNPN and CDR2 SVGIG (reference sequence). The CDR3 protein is CAWRTGGDQPQHF. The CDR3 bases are TGTGCCTGGAGAACGGGGGGGGATCAGCCCCAGCATTTT.

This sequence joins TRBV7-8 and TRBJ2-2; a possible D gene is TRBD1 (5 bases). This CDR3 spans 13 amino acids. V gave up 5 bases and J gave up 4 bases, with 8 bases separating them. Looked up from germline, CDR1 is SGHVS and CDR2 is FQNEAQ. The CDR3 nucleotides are TGTGCCAGCAGCCCGACAGTCACCGGGGAGCTGTTTTTT. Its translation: CASSPTVTGELFF.

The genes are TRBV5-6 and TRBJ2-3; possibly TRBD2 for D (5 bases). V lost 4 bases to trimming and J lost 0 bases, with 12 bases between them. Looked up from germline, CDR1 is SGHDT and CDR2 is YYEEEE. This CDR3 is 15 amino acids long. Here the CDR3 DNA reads TGTGCCAGCAGCCAACTAGGCCCCAGCACAGATACGCAGTATTTT. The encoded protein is CASSQLGPSTDTQYF.

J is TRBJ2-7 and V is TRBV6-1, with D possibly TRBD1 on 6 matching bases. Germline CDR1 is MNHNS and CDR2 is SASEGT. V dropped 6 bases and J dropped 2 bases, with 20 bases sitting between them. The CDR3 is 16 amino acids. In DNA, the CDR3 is TGTGCCAGCAGCGAAAGGCTCGGACAGCGACCCTACGAGCAGTACTTC. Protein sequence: CASSERLGQRPYEQYF.

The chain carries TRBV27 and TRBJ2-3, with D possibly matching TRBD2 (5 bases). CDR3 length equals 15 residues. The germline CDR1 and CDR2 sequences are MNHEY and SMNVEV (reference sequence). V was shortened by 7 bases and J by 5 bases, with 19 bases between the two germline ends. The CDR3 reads CASTPRGTSIDTQYF. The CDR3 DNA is TGTGCCAGCACCCCCCGGGGAACTAGTATAGATACGCAGTATTTT.

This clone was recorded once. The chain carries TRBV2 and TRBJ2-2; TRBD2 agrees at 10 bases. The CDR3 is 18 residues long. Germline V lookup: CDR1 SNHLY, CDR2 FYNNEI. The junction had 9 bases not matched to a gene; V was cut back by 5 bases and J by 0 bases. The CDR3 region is CASSRTGTSVANTGELFF. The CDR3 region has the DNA TGTGCCAGCAGTCGGACAGGGACTAGCGTCGCGAACACCGGGGAGCTGTTTTTT.

CDR3 loop: CASSVGQKMNTEAFF. CDR3 in DNA: TGTGCCAGCAGCGTAGGACAGAAGATGAACACTGAAGCTTTCTTT. The rearrangement links TRBV9 to TRBJ1-1, with D possibly matching TRBD1 (5 bases). The germline V and J ends were trimmed by 0 bases and 0 bases, with 9 bases remaining between them. Looked up from germline, CDR1 is SGDLS and CDR2 is YYNGEE. The CDR3 totals 15 residues.

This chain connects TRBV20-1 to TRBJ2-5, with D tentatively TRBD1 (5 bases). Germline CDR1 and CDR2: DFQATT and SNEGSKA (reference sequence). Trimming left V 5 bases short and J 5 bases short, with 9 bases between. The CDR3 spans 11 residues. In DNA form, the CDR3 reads TGCAGTGCTTTACAGGAGGAGACCCAGTACTTC. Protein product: CSALQEETQYF.

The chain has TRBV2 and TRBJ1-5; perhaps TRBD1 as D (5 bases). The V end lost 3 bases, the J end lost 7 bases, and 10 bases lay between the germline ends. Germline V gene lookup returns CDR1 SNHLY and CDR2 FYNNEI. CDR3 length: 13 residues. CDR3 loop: CASSESGLQPQHF. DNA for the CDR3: TGTGCCAGCAGTGAGTCAGGGTTGCAGCCCCAGCATTTT.

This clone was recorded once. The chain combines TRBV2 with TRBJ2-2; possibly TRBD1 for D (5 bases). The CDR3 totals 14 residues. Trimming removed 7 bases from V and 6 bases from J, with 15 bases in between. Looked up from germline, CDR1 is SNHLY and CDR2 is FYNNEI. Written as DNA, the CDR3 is TGTGCCAGCACCTGGGGCCCTACCCCCGGGGAGCTGTTTTTT. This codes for CASTWGPTPGELFF. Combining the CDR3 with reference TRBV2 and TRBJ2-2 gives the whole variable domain EPEVTQTPSHQVTQMGQEVILRCVPISNHLYFYWYRQILGQKVEFLVSFYNNEISEKSEIFDDQFSVERPDGSNFTLKIRSTKLEDSAMYFCASTWGPTPGELFFGEGSRLTVL.

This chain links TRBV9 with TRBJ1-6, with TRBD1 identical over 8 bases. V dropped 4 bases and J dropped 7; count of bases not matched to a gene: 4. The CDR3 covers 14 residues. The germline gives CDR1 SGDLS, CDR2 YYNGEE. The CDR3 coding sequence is TGTGCCAGCAGCAAGGACAGGGACAATTCACCCCTCCACTTT. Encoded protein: CASSKDRDNSPLHF.

CDR3 in amino acids: CASSKEPSGNTIYF. CDR3 nucleotide sequence: TGTGCCAGCAGTAAGGAACCCTCTGGAAACACCATATATTTT. The chain employs TRBV27 and TRBJ1-3; no reliable D call. V dropped 5 bases and J dropped 0 bases, with 8 bases sitting between them. There are 14 residues in the CDR3. Germline V gene sequence: CDR1 MNHEY, CDR2 SMNVEV (reference sequence).